A single sample is the source of the 29 T cell receptor beta chains below, sequenced in a study of cytomegalovirus exposure and HLA in healthy donors. It was with 60 Vbeta and 13 Jbeta primers that the PCR ran. Measured with immunoSEQ multiplex PCR; TCRdb has only the in-frame clones, and not every one. The table records 150,000 to 160,000 clones, 80% of them present only once. The specimen was PBMCs. The receptors were sampled from a man aged 30-40 years in good health and CMV-seropositive.

This clone was counted a single time. The DNA of the CDR3 is TGCGCCAGCAGCTTGAACCGGGGGGCCGGGGAGCTGTTTTTT. Encoded protein: CASSLNRGAGELFF. The V gene is TRBV5-1, the J gene TRBJ2-2; TRBD2 matches at 7 bases. In germline, CDR1 is SGHRS, CDR2 YFSETQ. The V segment lost 1 base and the J segment 6 bases; nucleotides outside the gene matches: 3. This CDR3 has 14 amino acids. The full variable domain, in which reference TRBV5-1 and TRBJ2-2 provide the parts outside the CDR3, is KAGVTQTPRYLIKTRGQQVTLSCSPISGHRSVSWYQQTPGQGLQFLFEYFSETQRNKGNFPGRFSGRQFSNSRSEMNVSTLELGDSALYLCASSLNRGAGELFFGEGSRLTVL.

This chain joins TRBV5-6 and TRBJ2-7; maybe TRBD1 (5 bases). The CDR3 contains 12 residues. Germline V CDR1 and CDR2: SGHDT, YYEEEE. Trimming shortened V by 7 bases and J by 1 base, and 9 bases separated the two germline ends. CDR3 sequence reads: CASGDSSYEQYF. The CDR3, as DNA: TGTGCCAGCGGCGACAGTTCCTACGAGCAGTACTTC.

A note on this clone: A read error may account for a junction end that differs from germline. The CDR3 DNA is TGTGCTAGCAGCTTTAACCGGGACAGGGGGTCTGAGCAGTACTTC. The encoded protein is CASSFNRDRGSEQYF. The chain uses TRBV7-7 and TRBJ2-7; 11 nucleotides agree with TRBD1. CDR1 SSHAT and CDR2 FNYEAQ come from the germline V gene (reference sequence). The CDR3 is 15 amino acids.

V and J are TRBV28 and TRBJ1-5, with 7 bases identical to TRBD1. V dropped 7 bases and J dropped 0; count of bases not matched to a gene: 6. This CDR3 is 15 amino acids long. Germline values: CDR1 MDHEN, CDR2 SYDVKM. In DNA, the CDR3 is TGTGCCAGCACCCTACAGGGGCTTAGCAATCAGCCCCAGCATTTT. It translates to CASTLQGLSNQPQHF.

J is TRBJ1-2 and V is TRBV29-1, with 7 bases matching TRBD1. The V gene end was trimmed by 7 bases and the J gene end by 4 bases; junction bases not matched to a gene: 12. The CDR3 consists of 14 residues. Germline-derived CDR1 and CDR2 are SQVTM and ANQGSEA. The CDR3 DNA reads as TGCAGCGCCGGAAAGGGGGCAGGGACCTATGGCTACACCTTC. This encodes CSAGKGAGTYGYTF.

This clone was observed once. This chain uses TRBV27 with TRBJ1-1; D possibly corresponds to TRBD1 (5 bases). Trimming left V 0 bases short and J 4 bases short, with 6 bases between. The CDR3 spans 13 residues. Germline assignment: CDR1 MNHEY and CDR2 SMNVEV (reference sequence). The CDR3 nucleotides read TGTGCCAGCAGTTTATCCGGGGGCACTGAAGCTTTCTTT. It codes for CASSLSGGTEAFF.

CDR3 coding DNA: TGTGCCCTCGGGTTAAGCTCTGGAAACACCATATATTTT. This encodes CALGLSSGNTIYF. V usage is TRBV30 and J usage is TRBJ1-3, with no clear D. The germline CDR1 and CDR2 sequences are GTSNPN and SVGIG (reference sequence). V lost 8 bases, J lost 0 bases, and 11 bases lay in between. CDR3 length equals 13 residues.

Concerning this clone: The junction does not match germline at one end; this may be a read error. The V gene is TRBV5-1, the J gene TRBJ1-1; 10 bases map to TRBD1. From germline, CDR1 is SGHRS and CDR2 YFSETQ. This CDR3 region has 14 residues. Here the CDR3 DNA reads TGCGCCAGCAGCTTGGCCCAGGGACAGGGGAATGCCATTTTT. Translating it yields CASSLAQGQGNAIF. The full variable domain, in which reference TRBV5-1 and TRBJ1-1 provide the parts outside the CDR3, is KAGVTQTPRYLIKTRGQQVTLSCSPISGHRSVSWYQQTPGQGLQFLFEYFSETQRNKGNFPGRFSGRQFSNSRSEMNVSTLELGDSALYLCASSLAQGQGNAIFGQGTRLTVV.

The chain has TRBV23-1 and TRBJ2-1; 11 nucleotides agree with TRBD1. TRBV23-1 is known as an ORF, though its function is uncertain. The CDR3 loop spans 15 amino acids. The V and J ends lost 9 bases and 2 bases, in that order; junction bases with no gene match: 6. Here the CDR3 reads CARTPGQGAYNEQFF. The CDR3 DNA follows: TGCGCCAGAACGCCGGGACAGGGGGCCTACAATGAGCAGTTCTTC.

Notes on this clone: The sample holds other DNA sequences that translate to the same CDR3. V is TRBV27 and J is TRBJ2-7; D might be TRBD1 (6 bases). Germline CDR1 is MNHEY and CDR2 is SMNVEV (reference sequence). CDR3 length equals 12 residues. V shed 8 bases and J shed 2 bases, with 10 bases lying between them. In DNA form, the CDR3 reads TGTGCCAGCTGGGACACCCCCTACGAGCAGTACTTC. This gives the protein CASWDTPYEQYF.

The genes are TRBV10-1 and TRBJ2-5, with TRBD1 identical over 10 bases. CDR1 is WNHNN, CDR2 SYGVQD, per germline (reference sequence). J lost 5 bases, V lost 0 bases, and 6 bases had no gene match. The CDR3 consists of 16 residues. The chain's CDR3 is CASSESKGQGTETQYF. CDR3 coding DNA: TGCGCCAGCAGTGAGTCGAAGGGACAGGGGACGGAGACCCAGTACTTC.

The chain is built from TRBV2 and TRBJ2-3; the match to TRBD1 covers 7 bases. Trimming at V came to 5 bases and at J to 8 bases, leaving 13 bases not matched to a gene. Germline V lookup: CDR1 SNHLY, CDR2 FYNNEI. The CDR3 contains 15 residues. CDR3 residues: CASSTGTDYRGTQYF. The CDR3 DNA is TGTGCCAGCAGTACCGGGACAGACTACCGGGGTACGCAGTATTTT. The complete variable domain, with remaining parts taken from reference TRBV2 and TRBJ2-3, reads EPEVTQTPSHQVTQMGQEVILRCVPISNHLYFYWYRQILGQKVEFLVSFYNNEISEKSEIFDDQFSVERPDGSNFTLKIRSTKLEDSAMYFCASSTGTDYRGTQYFGPGTRLTVL.

This chain connects TRBV4-1 to TRBJ1-5; a weak D match, TRBD1 (5 bases). Trimming pared 3 bases from V and 6 bases from J, leaving 15 bases between. Germline V gene sequence: CDR1 MGHRA, CDR2 YSYEKL. The CDR3 extends over 15 amino acids. CDR3 protein: CASSQRQGSSQPQHF. DNA of the CDR3: TGCGCCAGCAGCCAGCGCCAGGGCTCGAGTCAGCCCCAGCATTTT.

The chain carries TRBV28 and TRBJ1-5, with D uncertain. This CDR3 region has 15 residues. Germline CDR1 MDHEN, CDR2 SYDVKM. V shed 2 bases and J shed 0 bases, with 8 bases lying between them. CDR3 region: CASSLGGNSNQPQHF. The CDR3 DNA follows: TGTGCCAGCAGTTTAGGAGGGAATAGCAATCAGCCCCAGCATTTT.

The CDR3 DNA is TGTGCCAGCAGTCCCATTGTGGGGGGGCGAGGAGGCACAGATACGCAGTATTTT. Its translation: CASSPIVGGRGGTDTQYF. The rearrangement joins TRBV27 to TRBJ2-3, with D perhaps TRBD2 (7 bases). The CDR3 has 18 amino acids. Per germline, CDR1 MNHEY and CDR2 SMNVEV (reference sequence). The V end lost 5 bases, the J end lost 1 base, and 22 bases lay between the germline ends.

The gene calls are TRBV19 and TRBJ2-7, with TRBD1 identical over 7 bases. The V segment lost 5 bases and the J segment 3 bases; nucleotides outside the gene matches: 7. Germline V lookup: CDR1 LNHDA, CDR2 SQIVND (reference sequence). The CDR3 spans 14 residues. CDR3 coding DNA: TGTGCCAGTAGTCTAAGACAGGGATTCTACGAGCAGTACTTC. Translating gives CASSLRQGFYEQYF.

The chain links TRBV6-5 to TRBJ1-1; 8 positions match TRBD1. Losses at the gene ends were 6 bases for V and 5 bases for J; bases not matched to a gene: 11. The CDR3 is 15 amino acids. Germline V gene sequence: CDR1 MNHEY, CDR2 SVGAGI. The CDR3 nucleotides are TGTGCCAGCAGCAGGGTTCAGGGGGCTCGGACTGAAGCTTTCTTT. Its protein product is CASSRVQGARTEAFF.

This clone showed up just once. The CDR3 DNA reads TGTGCCAGCAGTTACTCAGCAGGGGGTCCCTACGAGCAGTACTTC. Encoded protein: CASSYSAGGPYEQYF. The chain uses TRBV6-5 and TRBJ2-7; the match to TRBD1 covers 7 bases. Germline V gene data show CDR1 as MNHEY and CDR2 as SVGAGI. The CDR3 loop spans 15 amino acids. After removal of 0 bases from V and 2 bases from J, the junction contained 4 bases not matched to a gene.

The V and J genes are TRBV7-3 and TRBJ2-1; the match to TRBD2 covers 14 bases. The V gene's germline CDR1 is SGHTA and CDR2 FQGTGA. CDR3 size: 17 residues. The V segment lost 3 bases and the J segment 6 bases; nucleotides outside the gene matches: 7. The CDR3 DNA is TGTGCCAGCAGCTTCGGGCAGGGGACTAGCGGGAGCAATGAGCAGTTCTTC. Protein product: CASSFGQGTSGSNEQFF.

V gene TRBV5-1 combines with J gene TRBJ1-2, with D perhaps TRBD1 (5 bases). Germline assignment: CDR1 SGHRS and CDR2 YFSETQ. The germline V and J ends were trimmed by 3 bases and 8 bases, with 20 bases remaining between them. The CDR3 runs 15 residues. CDR3 region: CASSSSQGNAGGYTF. The CDR3 DNA is TGCGCCAGCAGCTCAAGCCAGGGAAACGCCGGGGGCTACACCTTC.

The V call is TRBV5-4, the J call TRBJ2-1, with D perhaps matching TRBD2 (6 bases). The V gene lost 0 bases and the J gene lost 4 bases, with 14 bases spanning the gap. CDR3 length equals 16 residues. Germline V gene sequence: CDR1 SGHNT, CDR2 YYREEE (reference sequence). DNA of the CDR3: TGTGCCAGCAGCTTGGGGGGCAATCGGGGGTACAATGAGCAGTTCTTC. Protein: CASSLGGNRGYNEQFF.

The CDR3 sequence is CASSPRDRVSSGRAGEQFF. For the CDR3, the DNA is TGCGCCAGCAGCCCCCGGGACAGGGTTTCTAGCGGGAGGGCCGGTGAGCAGTTCTTC. This chain uses TRBV4-1 with TRBJ2-1; TRBD2 matches at 12 bases. This CDR3 has 19 residues. V was pared by 4 bases and J by 9 bases, with 19 bases of the junction left unmatched. CDR1 and CDR2 from the germline V gene are MGHRA and YSYEKL.

V gene TRBV29-1 combines with J gene TRBJ1-1; D is unresolved. The V and J ends lost 5 bases and 4 bases respectively, with 17 bases between them. This CDR3 is built from 14 residues. CDR1 is SQVTM, CDR2 ANQGSEA, per germline. Here the CDR3 DNA reads TGCAGCGTTCGCCGGGGTCCATGGGGCACTGAAGCTTTCTTT. This codes for CSVRRGPWGTEAFF.

The chain is built from TRBV18 and TRBJ1-2; D remains unclear. CDR1 and CDR2 from the germline V gene are KGHSH and LQKENI. The V end was cut by 6 bases, the J end by 6 bases, with 14 bases between. The CDR3 is 13 amino acids. The DNA for the CDR3 is TGTGCCAGCTCTCCCCTAGCTATCGATGGCTACACCTTC. Translated, it gives CASSPLAIDGYTF.

J is TRBJ2-2 and V is TRBV4-2; D not certain. V lost 1 base to trimming and J lost 1 base, with 16 bases between them. Germline V lookup: CDR1 LGHNA, CDR2 YNFKEQ. This CDR3 is 18 amino acids long. CDR3 residues: CASSQVLPGLQNTGELFF. The CDR3 DNA follows: TGTGCCAGCAGCCAAGTCTTACCGGGTCTACAGAACACCGGGGAGCTGTTTTTT.

The chain couples TRBV4-2 to TRBJ2-5; D remains unclear. Germline V CDR1 and CDR2: LGHNA, YNFKEQ. V lost 0 bases and J 5 bases, leaving 13 bases between the germline ends. The length of the CDR3 is 15 residues. The CDR3 nucleotides are TGTGCCAGCAGCCAAGATTTTAGCCGCTCCGAGACCCAGTACTTC. It yields the protein CASSQDFSRSETQYF.

This rearrangement joins TRBV28 to TRBJ1-1; D gene ambiguous. Trimming removed 4 bases at V and 8 bases at J, with 8 bases between. Per the germline V gene, CDR1 is MDHEN and CDR2 is SYDVKM. The CDR3 loop spans 11 amino acids. The CDR3 here is CASSSGREAFF. CDR3 sequence (DNA): TGTGCCAGCAGTTCGGGAAGAGAAGCTTTCTTT. The whole variable domain, filled in from reference TRBV28 and TRBJ1-1, reads DVKVTQSSRYLVKRTGEKVFLECVQDMDHENMFWYRQDPGLGLRLIYFSYDVKMKEKGDIPEGYSVSREKKERFSLILESASTNQTSMYLCASSSGREAFFGQGTRLTVV.

The CDR3 reads CASTSGRGYEQYF. The CDR3 nucleotides are TGTGCCAGCACCAGCGGGAGGGGCTACGAGCAGTACTTC. The V call is TRBV2, the J call TRBJ2-5, with 10 positions matching TRBD2. The J call may be mistaken, given a closer DNA end match to TRBJ2-7. The CDR3 runs to 13 residues. Germline V gene sequence: CDR1 SNHLY, CDR2 FYNNEI.

The chain uses TRBV6-5 and TRBJ2-5, with D maybe TRBD1 (5 bases). From germline, CDR1 is MNHEY and CDR2 SVGAGI. The CDR3 consists of 13 residues. V was shortened by 6 bases and J by 5 bases, with 13 bases between the two germline ends. CDR3 in amino acids: CASRTPWGETQYF. The DNA of the CDR3 is TGTGCCAGCAGAACCCCGTGGGGCGAGACCCAGTACTTC.